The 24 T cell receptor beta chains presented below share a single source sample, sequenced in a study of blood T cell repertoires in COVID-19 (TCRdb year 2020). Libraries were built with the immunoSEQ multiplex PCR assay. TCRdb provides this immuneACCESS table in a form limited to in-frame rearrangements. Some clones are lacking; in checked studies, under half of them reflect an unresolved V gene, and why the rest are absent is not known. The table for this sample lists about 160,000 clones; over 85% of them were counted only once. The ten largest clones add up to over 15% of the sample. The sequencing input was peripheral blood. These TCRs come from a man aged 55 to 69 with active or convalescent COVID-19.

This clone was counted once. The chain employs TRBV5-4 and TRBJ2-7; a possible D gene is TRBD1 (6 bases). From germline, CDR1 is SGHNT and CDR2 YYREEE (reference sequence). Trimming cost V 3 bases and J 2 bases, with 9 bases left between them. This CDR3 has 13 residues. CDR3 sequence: CASSSRDTYEQYF. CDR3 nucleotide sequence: TGTGCCAGCAGCTCGAGGGACACCTACGAGCAGTACTTC.

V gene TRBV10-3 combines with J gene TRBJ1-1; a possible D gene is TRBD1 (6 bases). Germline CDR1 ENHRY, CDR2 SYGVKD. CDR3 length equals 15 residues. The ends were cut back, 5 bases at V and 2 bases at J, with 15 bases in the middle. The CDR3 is CAISYSGQSNTEAFF. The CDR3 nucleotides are TGTGCCATCAGTTATAGTGGACAGTCCAACACTGAAGCTTTCTTT.

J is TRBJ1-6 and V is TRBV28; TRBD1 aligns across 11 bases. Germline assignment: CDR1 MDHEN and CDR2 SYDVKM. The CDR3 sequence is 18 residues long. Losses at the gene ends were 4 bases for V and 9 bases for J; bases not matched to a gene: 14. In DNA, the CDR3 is TGTGCCAGCAGTTATCCGGGACAGGGGGGAACTTACCCTTCACCCCTCCACTTT. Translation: CASSYPGQGGTYPSPLHF.

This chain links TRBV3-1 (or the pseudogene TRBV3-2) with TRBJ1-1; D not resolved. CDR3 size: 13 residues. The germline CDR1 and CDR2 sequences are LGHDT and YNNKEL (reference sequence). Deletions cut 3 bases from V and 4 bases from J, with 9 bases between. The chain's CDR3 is CASSQGGSTEAFF. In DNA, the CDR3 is TGTGCCAGCAGCCAGGGCGGGAGCACTGAAGCTTTCTTT.

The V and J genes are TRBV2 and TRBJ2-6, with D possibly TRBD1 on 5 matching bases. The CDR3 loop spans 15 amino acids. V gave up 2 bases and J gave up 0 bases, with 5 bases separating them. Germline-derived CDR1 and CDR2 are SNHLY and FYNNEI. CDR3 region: CASSEQGSGANVLTF. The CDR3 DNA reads TGTGCCAGCAGTGAACAGGGCTCTGGGGCCAACGTCCTGACTTTC.

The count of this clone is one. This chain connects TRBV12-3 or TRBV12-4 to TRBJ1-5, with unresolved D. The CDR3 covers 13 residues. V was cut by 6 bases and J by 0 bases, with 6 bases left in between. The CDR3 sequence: CASSLNSNQPQHF. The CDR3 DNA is TGTGCCAGCAGCCTAAATAGCAATCAGCCCCAGCATTTT.

The CDR3 is CASSEQENTEAFF. DNA for the CDR3: TGTGCCAGCAGCGAACAGGAGAACACTGAAGCTTTCTTT. V is TRBV7-6 and J is TRBJ1-1; D is possibly TRBD1 (5 bases). Trimming removed 5 bases from V and 1 base from J, with 8 bases in between. CDR3 length: 13 amino acids. The germline V gene has CDR1 SGHVS and CDR2 FNYEAQ.

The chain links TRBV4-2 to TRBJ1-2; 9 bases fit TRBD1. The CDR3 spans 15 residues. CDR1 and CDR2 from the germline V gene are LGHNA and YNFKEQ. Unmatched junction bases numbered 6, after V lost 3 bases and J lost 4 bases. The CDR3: CASSQEDRGSYGYTF. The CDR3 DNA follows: TGTGCCAGCAGCCAGGAGGACAGGGGTAGCTATGGCTACACCTTC.

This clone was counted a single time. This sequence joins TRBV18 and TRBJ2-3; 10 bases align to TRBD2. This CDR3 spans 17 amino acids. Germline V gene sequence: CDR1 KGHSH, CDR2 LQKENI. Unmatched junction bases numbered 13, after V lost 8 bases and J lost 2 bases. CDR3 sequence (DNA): TGTGCCAGCCCAGCCACTAGCGGGACCCTTATCACAGATACGCAGTATTTT. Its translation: CASPATSGTLITDTQYF.

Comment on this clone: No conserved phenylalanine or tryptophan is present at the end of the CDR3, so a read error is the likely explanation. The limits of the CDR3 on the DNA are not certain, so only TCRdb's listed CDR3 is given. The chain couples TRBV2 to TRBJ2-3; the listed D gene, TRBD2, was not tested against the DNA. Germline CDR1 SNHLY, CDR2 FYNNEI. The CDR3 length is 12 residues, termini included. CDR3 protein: CASSESGTRDRI.

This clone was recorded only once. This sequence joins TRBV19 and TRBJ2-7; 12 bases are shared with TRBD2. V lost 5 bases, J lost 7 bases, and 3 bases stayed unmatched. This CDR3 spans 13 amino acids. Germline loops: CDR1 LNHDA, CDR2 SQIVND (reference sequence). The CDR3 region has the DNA TGTGCCAGTAGTTCCACTAGCGGGGGGGAGCAGTACTTC. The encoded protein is CASSSTSGGEQYF.

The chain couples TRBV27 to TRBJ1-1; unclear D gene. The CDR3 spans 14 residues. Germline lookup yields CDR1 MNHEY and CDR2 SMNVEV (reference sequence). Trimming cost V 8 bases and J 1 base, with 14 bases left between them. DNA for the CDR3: TGTGCCAGCGTTGCCGGGTCTGAGAACACTGAAGCTTTCTTT. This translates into CASVAGSENTEAFF.

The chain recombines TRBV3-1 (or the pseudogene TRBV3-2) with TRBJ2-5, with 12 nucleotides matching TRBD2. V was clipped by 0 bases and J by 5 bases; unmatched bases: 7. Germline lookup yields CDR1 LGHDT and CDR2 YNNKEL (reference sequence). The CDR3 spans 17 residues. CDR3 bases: TGTGCCAGCAGCCAAGATTTCACTAGCGGGGGGCGGGAGACCCAGTACTTC. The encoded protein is CASSQDFTSGGRETQYF.

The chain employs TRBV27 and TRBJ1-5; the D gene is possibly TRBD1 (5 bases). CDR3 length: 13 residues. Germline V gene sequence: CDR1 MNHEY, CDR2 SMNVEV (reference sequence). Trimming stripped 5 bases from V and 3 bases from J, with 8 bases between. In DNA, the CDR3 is TGTGCCAGCAGTCGGGGGGTCAATCAGCCCCAGCATTTT. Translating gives CASSRGVNQPQHF.

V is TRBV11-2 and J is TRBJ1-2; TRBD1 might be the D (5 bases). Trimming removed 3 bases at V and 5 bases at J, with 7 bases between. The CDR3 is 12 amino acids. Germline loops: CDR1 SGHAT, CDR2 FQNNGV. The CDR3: CASSLEGYGYTF. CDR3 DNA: TGTGCCAGCAGCTTGGAGGGGTATGGCTACACCTTC.

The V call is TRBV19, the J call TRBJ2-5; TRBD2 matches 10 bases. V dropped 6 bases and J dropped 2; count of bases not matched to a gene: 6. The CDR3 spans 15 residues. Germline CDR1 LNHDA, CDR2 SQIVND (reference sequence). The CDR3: CASRSGLAVQETQYF. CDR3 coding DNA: TGTGCCAGTAGAAGCGGACTAGCGGTACAAGAGACCCAGTACTTC.

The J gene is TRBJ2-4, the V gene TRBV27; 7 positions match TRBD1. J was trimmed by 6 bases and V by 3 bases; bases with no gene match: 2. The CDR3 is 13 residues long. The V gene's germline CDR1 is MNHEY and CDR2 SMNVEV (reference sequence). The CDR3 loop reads CASSLNRGNIQYF. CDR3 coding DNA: TGTGCCAGCAGTTTGAACAGGGGAAACATTCAGTACTTC.

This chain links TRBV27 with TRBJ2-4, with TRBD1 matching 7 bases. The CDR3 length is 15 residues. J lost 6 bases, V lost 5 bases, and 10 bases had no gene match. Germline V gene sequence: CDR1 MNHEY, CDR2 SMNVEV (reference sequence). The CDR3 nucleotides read TGTGCCAGCAGTCGAAACTCGGGACAGCCAAACATTCAGTACTTC. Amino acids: CASSRNSGQPNIQYF.

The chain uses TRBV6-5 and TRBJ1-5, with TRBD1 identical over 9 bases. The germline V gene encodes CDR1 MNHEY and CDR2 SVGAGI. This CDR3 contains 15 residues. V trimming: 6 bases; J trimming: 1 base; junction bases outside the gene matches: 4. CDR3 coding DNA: TGTGCCAGCAGACGGGACAGGGAGAGCAATCAGCCCCAGCATTTT. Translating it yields CASRRDRESNQPQHF.

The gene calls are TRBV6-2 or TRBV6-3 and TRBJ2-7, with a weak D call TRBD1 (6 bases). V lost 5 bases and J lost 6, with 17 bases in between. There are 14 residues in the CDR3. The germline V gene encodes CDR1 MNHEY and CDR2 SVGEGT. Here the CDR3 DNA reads TGTGCCAGCAGTGCAGGACAGAGATTGAGCGAGCAGTACTTC. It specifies CASSAGQRLSEQYF.

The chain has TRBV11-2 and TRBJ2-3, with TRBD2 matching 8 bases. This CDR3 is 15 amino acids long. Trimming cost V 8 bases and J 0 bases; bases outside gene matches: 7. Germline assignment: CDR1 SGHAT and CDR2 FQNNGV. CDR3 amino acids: CASSDRGGSTDTQYF. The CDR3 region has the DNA TGTGCCAGCTCGGATCGGGGGGGAAGCACAGATACGCAGTATTTT.

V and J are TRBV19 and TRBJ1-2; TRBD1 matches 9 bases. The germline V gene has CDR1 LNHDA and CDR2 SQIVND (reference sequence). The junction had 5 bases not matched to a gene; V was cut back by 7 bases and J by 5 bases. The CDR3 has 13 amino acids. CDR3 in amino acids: CASNPTGGYGYTF. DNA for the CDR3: TGTGCCAGTAACCCGACAGGGGGTTATGGCTACACCTTC.

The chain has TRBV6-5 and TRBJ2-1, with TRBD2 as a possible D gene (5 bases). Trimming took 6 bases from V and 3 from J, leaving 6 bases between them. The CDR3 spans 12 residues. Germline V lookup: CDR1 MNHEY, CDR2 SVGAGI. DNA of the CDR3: TGTGCCAGCAGCGGGGACTACAATGAGCAGTTCTTC. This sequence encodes CASSGDYNEQFF.

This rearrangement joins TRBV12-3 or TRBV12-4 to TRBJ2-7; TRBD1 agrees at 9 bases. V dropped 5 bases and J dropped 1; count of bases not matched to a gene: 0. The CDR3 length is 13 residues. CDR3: CASSGTGSYEQYF. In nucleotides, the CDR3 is TGTGCCAGCAGTGGGACAGGGTCCTACGAGCAGTACTTC.